In this sample, the clone carrying this TCR beta chain turned up many times. Its antigen is not identified. Germline V gene lookup returns CDR1 DFQATT and CDR2 SNEGSKA (reference sequence). The CDR3 spans 12 residues. V gave up 5 bases and J gave up 5 bases; unmatched junction bases: 3. These data are taken from a study of T-cell reconstitution after alpha-beta-depleted transplantation in children. The TCRbeta library was prepared with unique molecular identifiers. TCRdb reanalysed the PCR reads using MiXCR and keeps one entry per CDR3 protein. The table lists approximately 150,000 distinct CDR3 sequences, around 8.5% of them singletons. Notes on the study in general: It was reported that alpha-beta T cells came from several hundred expanded graft clones (about two months after transplant). Once a year had passed after transplant, T-cell counts and diversity came mostly from newly produced T cells.

This specimen consisted of PBMCs, mostly from graft donor cells, obtained 180 days after TCRalphabeta/CD19-depleted stem cell transplant. The clonotype originates from a female patient aged 2-10 years who had a stem cell transplant for congenital amegakaryocytic thrombocytopenia, so the T cells may come from the graft donor. The chain combines TRBV20-1 with TRBJ2-7; 10 positions match TRBD1. Here the CDR3 DNA reads TGCAGTGCTGAGACAGGGGGCCACGAGCAGTACTTC. Residues: CSAETGGHEQYF.